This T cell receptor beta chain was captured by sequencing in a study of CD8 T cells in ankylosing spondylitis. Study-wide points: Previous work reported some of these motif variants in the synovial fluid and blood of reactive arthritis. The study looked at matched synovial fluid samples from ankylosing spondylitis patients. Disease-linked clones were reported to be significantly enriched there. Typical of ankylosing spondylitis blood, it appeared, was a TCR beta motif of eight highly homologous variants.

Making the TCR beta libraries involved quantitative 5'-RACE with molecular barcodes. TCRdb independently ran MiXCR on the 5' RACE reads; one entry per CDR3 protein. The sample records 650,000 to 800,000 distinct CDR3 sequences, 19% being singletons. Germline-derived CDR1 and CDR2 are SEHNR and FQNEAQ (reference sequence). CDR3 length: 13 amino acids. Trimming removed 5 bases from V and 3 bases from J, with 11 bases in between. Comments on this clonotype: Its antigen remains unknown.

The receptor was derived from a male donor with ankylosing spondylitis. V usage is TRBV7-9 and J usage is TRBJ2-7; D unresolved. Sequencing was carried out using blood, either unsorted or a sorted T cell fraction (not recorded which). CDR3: CASSPGISYEQYF. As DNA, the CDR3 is TGTGCCAGCAGCCCGGGCATCAGCTACGAGCAGTACTTC.